This T cell receptor beta chain was sequenced during a study of chemoradiotherapy in HPV16-positive cancers (dated by TCRdb to between 2021 and 2022). Describing the broader study: Candidate HPV-specific T-cell clones and common TCR motifs were defined by functional T-cell assays performed on cells from two HPV16-positive patients. TCR repertoires from some 90 patients with HPV-related cancers were then used to track the candidate HPV-specific TCRs and motifs. Whether T-cell immunity against the HPV oncoproteins E6 and E7 changes during chemoradiotherapy and whether survival is affected by this immunity were examined in the study. The study at large found these results: The functional definition of HPV-specific T cells came from only a couple of HPV16-positive patients, and the survival association was reported for HPV16-positive patients. Among HPV16-positive patients, expansion of HPV-responsive T cells during chemoradiotherapy was associated with better recurrence-free survival. Expansion of candidate HPV-specific clones and E7-related TCR motifs was observed in the tumor microenvironment during treatment, whereas no such expansion was observed for non-HPV-specific T cells.

Repertoires were sampled repeatedly over the course of chemoradiotherapy so that clonal expansion in the tumor microenvironment could be followed. The library came from the immunoSEQ multiplex PCR assay. Held by TCRdb, this immuneACCESS table contains in-frame sequences only and omits some clones. Under half of the omission traces to an unresolved V gene where checked; the cause of the rest is unknown. This sample has under 40,000 clones in its table, and about 88% of those were observed once. Of the sample, 2.5% to 3.5% falls within the top ten clones. V and J are truncated by 4 bases and 2 bases respectively, leaving an intervening sequence of 6 bases. CDR1 and CDR2 are drawn from the germline V gene: SNHLY, FYNNEI. Including the terminal cysteine and phenylalanine, the CDR3 comprises 14 residues. Only CDR3 DNA remains: 42 bases, in frame from the first base. Points on this clone: Its recognized antigen is unknown. No per-base quality is available; no much larger clone lies one base away. The same CDR3 can be traced to other DNA sequences in this sample.

The receptor was derived from a human donor with HPV-associated anogenital cancer. The sequence joins TRBV2 to TRBJ2-6, and TRBD2 may be the D gene, going by 5 matching bases. The specimen comprised blood, sampled from a patient who underwent chemoradiotherapy. The CDR3 amino acid sequence is: CASSVGTGANVLTF. The DNA is as follows: TGTGCCAGCAGTGTCGGGACTGGGGCCAACGTCCTGACTTTC. With all but the CDR3 taken from the reference TRBV2 and TRBJ2-6 genes, the full variable domain is: EPEVTQTPSHQVTQMGQEVILRCVPISNHLYFYWYRQILGQKVEFLVSFYNNEISEKSEIFDDQFSVERPDGSNFTLKIRSTKLEDSAMYFCASSVGTGANVLTFGAGSRLTVL.